The 20 T cell receptor beta chains below all came from one sample that was sequenced in a study of glioma-infiltrating T cells (dated by TCRdb to 2015 to 2016). Instrument on record: Illumina MiSeq. TCR alpha and beta CDR3 regions were amplified with the iRepertoire nested amplicon-rescue multiplex PCR (arm-PCR) platform from RNA. TCRdb cleaned the public reads at Q25 with fastp, built clones with MiXCR and kept in-frame beta chains. Identical CDR3 protein sequences are pooled into one entry, listed with their most common genes and DNA. The table for this sample lists 300,000 to 450,000 distinct CDR3 sequences; 41% of them were counted only once. The biggest ten clones account for more than 10% of the sample. Source material: glioma tissue, nonneoplastic brain tissue, or PBMCs (not recorded which). The origin of the receptors is a human donor with low-grade glioma or glioblastoma, undergoing nonglioma brain surgery, or in good health (not recorded which).

This clonotype was counted many times. The chain combines TRBV28 with TRBJ1-5; TRBD1 aligns across 7 bases. V was pared by 8 bases and J by 0 bases, with 7 bases of the junction left unmatched. The CDR3 runs to 15 residues. Germline CDR1 is MDHEN and CDR2 is SYDVKM. CDR3 nucleotide sequence: TGTGCCAGCGGGGTTTGGACAGGTAGCAATCAGCCCCAGCATTTT. Translation: CASGVWTGSNQPQHF. Full variable domain (remainder filled in from reference TRBV28 and TRBJ1-5): DVKVTQSSRYLVKRTGEKVFLECVQDMDHENMFWYRQDPGLGLRLIYFSYDVKMKEKGDIPEGYSVSREKKERFSLILESASTNQTSMYLCASGVWTGSNQPQHFGDGTRLSIL.

Notes on this clonotype: One end of the junction is discordant with germline, which a read error may explain. The chain couples TRBV27 to TRBJ2-7; 10 bases fit TRBD1. The CDR3 loop spans 14 amino acids. Germline V gene sequence: CDR1 MNHEY, CDR2 SMNVEV (reference sequence). CDR3 nucleotides: TGTGCCAGCAGTCTCGGGACAGGGGTCTACGGGCAGTACTTC. This sequence encodes CASSLGTGVYGQYF.

In this sample, this clonotype turned up a few times. One end of the junction is discordant with germline, which a read error may explain. The J gene is TRBJ2-5, the V gene TRBV14; no reliable D call. CDR1 and CDR2 from the germline V gene are SGHDN and FVKESK. This CDR3 spans 17 amino acids. CDR3 sequence reads: CASSQDFRDHLLETQYF. The CDR3 coding sequence is TGTGCCAGCAGCCAAGATTTCAGAGACCACCTGTTAGAGACCCAGTACTTT.

This clonotype was seen more than once but under ten times. One end of the junction fails to match germline, which may point to a read error. The genes are TRBV7-6 and TRBJ2-6; possible D gene TRBD1, 5 bases. The CDR3 consists of 12 residues. The germline gives CDR1 SGHVS, CDR2 FNYEAQ. CDR3 sequence (DNA): TGTGCCAGCAGCCTTGGGGCCAACGTCTTGACTTTC. This sequence encodes CASSLGANVLTF.

The chain joins TRBV7-9 to TRBJ2-2; D is ambiguous. The CDR3 is 14 residues long. Germline V lookup: CDR1 SEHNR, CDR2 FQNEAQ (reference sequence). Trimming took 5 bases from V and 2 from J, leaving 9 bases between them. The CDR3 DNA reads as TGTGCCAGCAGCACGACTGTTAACACCGGGGAGCTGTTTTTT. Translation gives CASSTTVNTGELFF.

This clonotype was counted at least ten times. V usage is TRBV27 and J usage is TRBJ2-2; D call uncertain. Trimming cost V 3 bases and J 2 bases, with 13 bases left between them. The CDR3 contains 16 residues. Germline assignment: CDR1 MNHEY and CDR2 SMNVEV (reference sequence). The CDR3, as DNA: TGTGCCAGCAGTTTTACTACATTTGGTAACACCGGGGAGCTGTTTTTT. Amino acid sequence: CASSFTTFGNTGELFF.

In regard to this clonotype: One junction end does not reproduce the germline sequence, and a read error may be involved. The chain's CDR3 is CAISIVPNYGYTF. CDR3 in DNA: TGTGCCATTAGTATCGTCCCTAACTATGGCTACACCTTC. The rearrangement links TRBV19 to TRBJ1-2; D not certain. Germline CDR1 and CDR2: LNHDA and SQIVND (reference sequence). This CDR3 is built from 13 residues.

The chain joins TRBV20-1 to TRBJ2-7, with a weak D call TRBD2 (5 bases). Germline loops: CDR1 DFQATT, CDR2 SNEGSKA (reference sequence). This CDR3 is 17 amino acids long. V lost 6 bases, J lost 0 bases, and 24 bases lay in between. This chain's CDR3 is CSAKGPQEAASSYEQYF. In DNA form, the CDR3 reads TGCAGTGCAAAAGGCCCTCAGGAAGCGGCAAGCTCCTACGAGCAGTACTTC.

This clonotype has only a few counts. This chain uses TRBV6-1 with TRBJ2-2; 8 bases fit TRBD2. This CDR3 is 15 amino acids long. V dropped 7 bases and J dropped 5; count of bases not matched to a gene: 9. The germline CDR1 and CDR2 sequences are MNHNS and SASEGT. CDR3 nucleotides: TGTGCCAGCATCATCCGGTTAGCGGGAACCGGGGAGCTGTTTTTT. Its protein product is CASIIRLAGTGELFF.

This clonotype was counted between two and nine times. The chain couples TRBV7-9 to TRBJ2-3, with TRBD1 matching over 7 bases. V gave up 3 bases and J gave up 5 bases; unmatched junction bases: 5. Germline V lookup: CDR1 SEHNR, CDR2 FQNEAQ (reference sequence). This CDR3 has 14 amino acids. In DNA, the CDR3 is TGTGCCAGCAGCTTGGGAACAGGGGAAGATACGCAGTATTTT. As protein: CASSLGTGEDTQYF.

In its sample, this clonotype was seen many times. V usage is TRBV12-3 or TRBV12-4 and J usage is TRBJ1-5; maybe TRBD1 (5 bases). The CDR3 contains 13 residues. The V end was cut by 6 bases, the J end by 4 bases, with 10 bases between. The CDR3 DNA is TGTGCCAGCAGCCGACAGCCGAATCAGCCCCAGCATTTT. Residues: CASSRQPNQPQHF.

The chain employs TRBV6-6 and TRBJ2-3; D is perhaps TRBD1 (5 bases). This CDR3 has 15 amino acids. Germline CDR1 reads MNHNY; CDR2 reads SVGAGI (reference sequence). Trimming cost V 5 bases and J 4 bases, with 16 bases left between them. CDR3 nucleotides: TGTGCCAGCAGTGCCCCACAAAGGGGCGCAGATACGCAGTATTTT. It yields the protein CASSAPQRGADTQYF.

In the case of this clonotype: A much more abundant neighbour one base away suggests this may be a read error. The CDR3 region has the DNA TGTGCCAGCAGTTATTACAGGGGGCTTTCACCCCTCCACTTT. This encodes CASSYYRGLSPLHF. J is TRBJ1-6 and V is TRBV6-5, with TRBD1 matching 9 bases. CDR1 MNHEY and CDR2 SVGAGI come from the germline V gene. The CDR3 consists of 14 residues. With 3 bases clipped from V and 9 bases from J, the junction kept 3 bases outside the gene matches.

The CDR3 DNA sequence: TGTGCCAGCAGCTTACCCGGGAGACAGGGGAGGGTCAATGAGCAGTTCTTC. This encodes CASSLPGRQGRVNEQFF. V and J are TRBV7-3 and TRBJ2-1; D perhaps matches TRBD1 (8 bases). V lost 2 bases and J lost 6, with 20 bases in between. Germline CDR1 and CDR2: SGHTA and FQGTGA. This CDR3 has 17 residues.

The genes are TRBV7-2 and TRBJ1-6; D is undetermined. V lost 5 bases to trimming and J lost 7 bases, with 15 bases between them. Germline V gene data show CDR1 as SGHTA and CDR2 as FQGNSA. The CDR3 extends over 15 amino acids. In DNA form, the CDR3 reads TGTGCCAGCAGCCACCCGACGGAACCCAATTCACCCCTCCACTTT. Translating it yields CASSHPTEPNSPLHF.

The chain has TRBV5-1 and TRBJ2-3; D possibly corresponds to TRBD1 (6 bases). V lost 1 base and J lost 2, with 14 bases in between. The CDR3 has 16 residues. From germline, CDR1 is SGHRS and CDR2 YFSETQ. The CDR3 region is CASSLRRAGDTDTQYF. As DNA, the CDR3 is TGCGCCAGCAGCTTGCGCCGGGCAGGGGACACAGATACGCAGTATTTT.

Concerning this clonotype: One end of the junction is discordant with germline, which a read error may explain. The chain combines TRBV28 with TRBJ2-3; TRBD2 aligns across 13 bases. CDR1 and CDR2 (germline): MDHEN, SYDVKM. The length of the CDR3 is 16 residues. The CDR3 DNA reads TGTGCCAGCAGTTCCTGGACTAGCGGGGGCACAGATGCGCAGTGTTTT. It is translated as CASSSWTSGGTDAQCF.

This clonotype turned up a few times. This CDR3 is CASSQGQGPGELFF. CDR3 nucleotide sequence: TGCGCCAGCAGCCAAGGTCAGGGACCCGGGGAGCTGTTTTTT. J is TRBJ2-2 and V is TRBV4-1, with D perhaps being TRBD1 or TRBD2 (5 bases each). V was clipped by 1 base and J by 6 bases, with 9 bases between them. Germline V CDR1 and CDR2: MGHRA, YSYEKL. This CDR3 is built from 14 residues.

The gene calls are TRBV6-2 or TRBV6-3 and TRBJ2-1; possible D gene TRBD1, 5 bases. Germline V gene sequence: CDR1 MNHEY, CDR2 SVGEGT. This CDR3 is built from 15 residues. V lost 5 bases and J 7 bases, leaving 18 bases between the germline ends. The CDR3 loop is CASSQGHITWNEQFF. CDR3 coding DNA: TGTGCCAGCAGTCAAGGACATATAACCTGGAATGAGCAGTTCTTC.

The J gene is TRBJ2-3, the V gene TRBV4-1; D might be TRBD2 (5 bases). Germline-derived CDR1 and CDR2 are MGHRA and YSYEKL. The CDR3 has 15 amino acids. V was cut by 8 bases and J by 4 bases, with 19 bases left in between. This CDR3 is CASARRGPFSDTQYF. In nucleotides, the CDR3 is TGCGCCAGCGCCAGGAGAGGGCCGTTCTCAGATACGCAGTATTTT.